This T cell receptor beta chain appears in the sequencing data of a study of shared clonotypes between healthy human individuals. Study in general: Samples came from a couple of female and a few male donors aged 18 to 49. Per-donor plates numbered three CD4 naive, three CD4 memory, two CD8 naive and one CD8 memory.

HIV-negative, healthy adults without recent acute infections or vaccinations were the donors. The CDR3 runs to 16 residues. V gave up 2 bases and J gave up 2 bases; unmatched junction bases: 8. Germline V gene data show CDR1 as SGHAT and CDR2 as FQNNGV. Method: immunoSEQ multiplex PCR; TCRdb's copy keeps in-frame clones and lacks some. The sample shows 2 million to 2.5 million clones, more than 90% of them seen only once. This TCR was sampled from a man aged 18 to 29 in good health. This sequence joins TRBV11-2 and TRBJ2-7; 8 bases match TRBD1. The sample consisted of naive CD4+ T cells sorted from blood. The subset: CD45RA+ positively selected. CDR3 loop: CASSLRSRDRPYEQYF. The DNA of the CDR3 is TGTGCCAGCAGCTTAAGAAGCCGGGACAGGCCCTACGAGCAGTACTTC.